The source of this TCR beta chain is a study of blood T cell repertoires in COVID-19. This CDR3 comprises 13 residues. V was clipped by 6 bases and J by 5 bases, with 12 bases between them. Germline loops: CDR1 MNHEY, CDR2 SVGAGI. Data came from immunoSEQ multiplex PCR; TCRdb stores just in-frame clones and leaves some out. The sample lists nearly 250,000 clones, around 89% occurring once. The receptor was derived from a man aged 50 to 60 who had been exposed to COVID-19. The chain is built from TRBV6-5 and TRBJ2-3; possibly TRBD2 for D (5 bases). Sequencing was performed on PBMCs or T cells enriched from blood (not recorded which). This CDR3 is CASRIGLLDTQYF. The CDR3 nucleotides are TGTGCCAGCAGAATCGGACTTTTAGATACGCAGTATTTT.